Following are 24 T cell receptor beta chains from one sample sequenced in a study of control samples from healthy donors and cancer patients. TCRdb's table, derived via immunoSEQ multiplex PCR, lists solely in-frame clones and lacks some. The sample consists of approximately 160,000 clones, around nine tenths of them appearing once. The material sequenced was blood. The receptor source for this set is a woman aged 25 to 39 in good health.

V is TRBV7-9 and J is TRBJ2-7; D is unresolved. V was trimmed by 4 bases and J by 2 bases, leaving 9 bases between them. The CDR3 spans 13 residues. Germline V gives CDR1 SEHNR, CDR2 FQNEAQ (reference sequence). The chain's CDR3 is CASSSTETYEQYF. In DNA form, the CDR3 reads TGTGCCAGCAGCTCCACAGAGACCTACGAGCAGTACTTC.

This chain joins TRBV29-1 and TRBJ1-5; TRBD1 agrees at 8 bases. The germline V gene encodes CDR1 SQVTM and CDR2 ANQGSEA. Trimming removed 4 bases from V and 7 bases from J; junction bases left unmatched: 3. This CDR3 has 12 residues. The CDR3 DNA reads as TGCAGCGTTGCCGACAGGGGCCAGCCCCAGCATTTT. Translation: CSVADRGQPQHF.

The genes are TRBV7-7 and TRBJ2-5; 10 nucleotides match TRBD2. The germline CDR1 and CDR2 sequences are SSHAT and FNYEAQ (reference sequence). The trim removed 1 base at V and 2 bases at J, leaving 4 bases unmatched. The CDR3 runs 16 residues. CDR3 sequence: CASSLGTSGGQETQYF. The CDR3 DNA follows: TGTGCCAGCAGCTTAGGGACTAGCGGAGGTCAAGAGACCCAGTACTTC.

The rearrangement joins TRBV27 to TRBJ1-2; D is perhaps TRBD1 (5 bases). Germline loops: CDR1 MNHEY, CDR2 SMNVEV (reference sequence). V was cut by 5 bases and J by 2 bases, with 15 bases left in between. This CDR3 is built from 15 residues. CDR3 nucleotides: TGTGCCAGCAGTACCAGGGACGGATCAAACTATGGCTACACCTTC. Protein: CASSTRDGSNYGYTF.

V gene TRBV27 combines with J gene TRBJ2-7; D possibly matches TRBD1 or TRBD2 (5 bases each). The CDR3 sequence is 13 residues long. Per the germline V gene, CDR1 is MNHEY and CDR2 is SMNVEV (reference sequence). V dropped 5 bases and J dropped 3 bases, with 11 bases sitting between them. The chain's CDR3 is CASSPGRGYEQYF. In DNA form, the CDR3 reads TGTGCCAGCAGTCCGGGACGGGGCTACGAGCAGTACTTC.

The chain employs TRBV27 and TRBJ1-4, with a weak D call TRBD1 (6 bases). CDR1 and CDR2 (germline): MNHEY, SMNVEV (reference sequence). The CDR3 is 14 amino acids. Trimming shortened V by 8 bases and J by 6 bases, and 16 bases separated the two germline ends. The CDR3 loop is CASSAGTSYEKLFF. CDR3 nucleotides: TGTGCCAGCTCGGCCGGGACATCGTATGAAAAACTGTTTTTT.

This CDR3 reads CASSVTPPDTQYF. As DNA, the CDR3 is TGTGCCAGCAGCGTTACTCCTCCAGATACGCAGTATTTT. This chain connects TRBV7-9 to TRBJ2-3; the D is unclear. Germline lookup yields CDR1 SEHNR and CDR2 FQNEAQ (reference sequence). V dropped 5 bases and J dropped 4 bases, with 10 bases sitting between them. The CDR3 loop spans 13 amino acids.

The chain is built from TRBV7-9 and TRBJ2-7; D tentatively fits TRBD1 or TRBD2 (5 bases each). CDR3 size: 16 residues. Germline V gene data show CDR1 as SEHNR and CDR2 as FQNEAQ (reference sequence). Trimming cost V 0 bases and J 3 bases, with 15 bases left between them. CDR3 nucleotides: TGTGCCAGCAGCTTAGCCGTGTGGGGGACCGACTACGAGCAGTACTTC. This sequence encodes CASSLAVWGTDYEQYF.

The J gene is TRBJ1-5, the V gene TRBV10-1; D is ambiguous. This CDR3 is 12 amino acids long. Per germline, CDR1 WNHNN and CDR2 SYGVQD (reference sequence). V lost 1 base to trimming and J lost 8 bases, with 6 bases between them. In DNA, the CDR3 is TGCGCCAGCAGTGAGTTAGGGAAGCCCCAGCATTTT. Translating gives CASSELGKPQHF.

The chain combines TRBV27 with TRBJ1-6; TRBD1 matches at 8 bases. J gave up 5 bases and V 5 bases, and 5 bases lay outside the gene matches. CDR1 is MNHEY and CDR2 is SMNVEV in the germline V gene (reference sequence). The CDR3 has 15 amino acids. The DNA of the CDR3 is TGTGCCAGCAGTCTCGGACAGGGCAATAATTCACCCCTCCACTTT. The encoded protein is CASSLGQGNNSPLHF.

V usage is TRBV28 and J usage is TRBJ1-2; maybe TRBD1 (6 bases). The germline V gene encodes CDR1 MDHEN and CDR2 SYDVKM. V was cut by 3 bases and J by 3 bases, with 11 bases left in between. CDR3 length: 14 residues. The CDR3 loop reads CASSLAGVDYGYTF. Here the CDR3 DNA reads TGTGCCAGCAGTTTGGCAGGGGTGGACTATGGCTACACCTTC.

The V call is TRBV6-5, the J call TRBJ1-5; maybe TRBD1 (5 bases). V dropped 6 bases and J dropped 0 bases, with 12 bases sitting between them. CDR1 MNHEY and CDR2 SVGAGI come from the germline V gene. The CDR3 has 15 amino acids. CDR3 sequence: CASSKGSVSNQPQHF. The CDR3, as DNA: TGTGCCAGCAGCAAGGGGAGCGTTAGCAATCAGCCCCAGCATTTT.

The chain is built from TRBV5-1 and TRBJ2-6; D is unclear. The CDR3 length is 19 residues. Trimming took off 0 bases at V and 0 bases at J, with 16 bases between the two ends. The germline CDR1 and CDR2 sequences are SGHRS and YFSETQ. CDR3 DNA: TGCGCCAGCAGCTTGGAGTTACATGGGATGTTCTCTGGGGCCAACGTCCTGACTTTC. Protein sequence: CASSLELHGMFSGANVLTF. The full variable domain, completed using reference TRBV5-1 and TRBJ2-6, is KAGVTQTPRYLIKTRGQQVTLSCSPISGHRSVSWYQQTPGQGLQFLFEYFSETQRNKGNFPGRFSGRQFSNSRSEMNVSTLELGDSALYLCASSLELHGMFSGANVLTFGAGSRLTVL.

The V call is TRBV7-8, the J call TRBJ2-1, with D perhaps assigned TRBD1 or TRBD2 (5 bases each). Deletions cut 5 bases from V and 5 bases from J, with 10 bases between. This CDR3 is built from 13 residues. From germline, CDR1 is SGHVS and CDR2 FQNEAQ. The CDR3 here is CASSRDRDNEQFF. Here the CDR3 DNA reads TGTGCCAGCAGCCGGGACCGCGACAATGAGCAGTTCTTC.

The CDR3 is CASSSYSEAFF. The CDR3 nucleotides are TGTGCCAGCAGTTCCTACAGTGAAGCTTTCTTT. The rearrangement links TRBV12-3 or TRBV12-4 to TRBJ1-1; no reliable D call. The CDR3 covers 11 residues. The V end lost 4 bases, the J end lost 7 bases, and 7 bases lay between the germline ends.

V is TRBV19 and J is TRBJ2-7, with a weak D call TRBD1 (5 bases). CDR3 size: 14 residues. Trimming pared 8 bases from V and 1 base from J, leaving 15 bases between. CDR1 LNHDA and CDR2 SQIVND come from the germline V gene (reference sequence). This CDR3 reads CASDLRAESYEQYF. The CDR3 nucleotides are TGTGCCAGTGACCTCAGGGCGGAGTCCTACGAGCAGTACTTC.

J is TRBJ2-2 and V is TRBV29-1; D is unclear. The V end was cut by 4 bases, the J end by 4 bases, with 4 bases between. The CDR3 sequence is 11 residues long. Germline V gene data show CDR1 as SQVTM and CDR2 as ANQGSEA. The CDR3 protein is CSVVFTGELFF. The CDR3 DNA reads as TGCAGCGTTGTTTTCACCGGGGAGCTGTTTTTT.

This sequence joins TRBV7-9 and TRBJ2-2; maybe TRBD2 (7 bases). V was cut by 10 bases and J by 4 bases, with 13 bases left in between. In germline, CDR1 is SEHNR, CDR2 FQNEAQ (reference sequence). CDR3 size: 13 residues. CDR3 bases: TGTGCCACAGAAAGGGGGGGCACCGGGGAGCTGTTTTTT. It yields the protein CATERGGTGELFF.

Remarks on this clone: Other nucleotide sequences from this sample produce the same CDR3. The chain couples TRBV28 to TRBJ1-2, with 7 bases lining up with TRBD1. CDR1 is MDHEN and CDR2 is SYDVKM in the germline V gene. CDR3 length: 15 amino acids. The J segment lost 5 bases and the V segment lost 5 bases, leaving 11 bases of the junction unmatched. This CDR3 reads CASSPRDRATYGYTF. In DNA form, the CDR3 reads TGTGCCAGCAGTCCAAGAGACAGGGCAACTTATGGCTACACCTTC.

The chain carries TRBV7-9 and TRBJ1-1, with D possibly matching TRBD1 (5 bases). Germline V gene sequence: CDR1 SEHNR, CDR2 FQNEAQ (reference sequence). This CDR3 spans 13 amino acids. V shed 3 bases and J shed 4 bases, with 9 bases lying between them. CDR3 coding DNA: TGTGCCAGCAGCTTCGGGGGAGGCACTGAAGCTTTCTTT. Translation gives CASSFGGGTEAFF.

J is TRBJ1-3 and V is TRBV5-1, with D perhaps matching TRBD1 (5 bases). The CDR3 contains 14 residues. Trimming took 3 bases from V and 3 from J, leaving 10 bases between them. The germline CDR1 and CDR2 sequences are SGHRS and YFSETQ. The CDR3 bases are TGCGCCAGCAGCTCCCAGGGAGATGGAAACACCATATATTTT. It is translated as CASSSQGDGNTIYF.

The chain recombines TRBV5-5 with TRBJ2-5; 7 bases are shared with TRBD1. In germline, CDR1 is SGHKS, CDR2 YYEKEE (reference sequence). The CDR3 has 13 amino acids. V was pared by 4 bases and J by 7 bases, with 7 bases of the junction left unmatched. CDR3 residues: CASSLTRTGTQYF. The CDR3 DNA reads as TGTGCCAGCAGCCTAACTAGGACAGGGACCCAGTACTTC.

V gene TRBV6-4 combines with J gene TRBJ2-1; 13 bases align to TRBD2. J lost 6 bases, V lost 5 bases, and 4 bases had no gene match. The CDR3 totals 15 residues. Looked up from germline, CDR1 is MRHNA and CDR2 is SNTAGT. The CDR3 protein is CASSRTSGSFNEQFF. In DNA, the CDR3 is TGTGCCAGCAGTCGGACTAGCGGGAGCTTCAATGAGCAGTTCTTC.

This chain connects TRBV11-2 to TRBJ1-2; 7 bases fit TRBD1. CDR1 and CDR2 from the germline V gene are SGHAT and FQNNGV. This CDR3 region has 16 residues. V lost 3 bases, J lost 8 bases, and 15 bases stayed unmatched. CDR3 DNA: TGTGCCAGCAGCTTCGGTGGAGGGGGCTATTCGGAAGGCTACACCTTC. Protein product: CASSFGGGGYSEGYTF.